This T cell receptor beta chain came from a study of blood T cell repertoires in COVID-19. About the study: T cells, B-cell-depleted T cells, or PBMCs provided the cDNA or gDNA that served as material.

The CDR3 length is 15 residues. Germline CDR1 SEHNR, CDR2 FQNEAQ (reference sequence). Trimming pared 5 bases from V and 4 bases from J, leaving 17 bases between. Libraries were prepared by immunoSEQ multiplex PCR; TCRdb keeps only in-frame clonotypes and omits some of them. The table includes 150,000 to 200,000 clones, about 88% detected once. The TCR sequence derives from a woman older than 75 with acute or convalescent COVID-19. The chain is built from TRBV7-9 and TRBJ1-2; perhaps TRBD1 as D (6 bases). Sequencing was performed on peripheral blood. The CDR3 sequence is CASSGNRELVYGYTF. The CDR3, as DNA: TGTGCCAGCAGCGGTAACAGGGAGCTGGTCTATGGCTACACCTTC. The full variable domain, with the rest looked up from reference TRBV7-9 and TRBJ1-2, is DTGVSQNPRHKITKRGQNVTFRCDPISEHNRLYWYRQTLGQGPEFLTYFQNEAQLEKSRLLSDRFSAERPKGSFSTLEIQRTEQGDSAMYLCASSGNRELVYGYTFGSGTRLTVV.